Listed below are T cell receptor beta chains from one sample, sequenced in a study of blood T cell repertoires in COVID-19. The protocol was immunoSEQ multiplex PCR, while the TCRdb copy is restricted to in-frame clones and leaves out a portion. The repertoire consists of approximately 200,000 clones, with about four fifths occurring once and the leading ten covering under 4%. Input material: PBMCs or T cells enriched from blood (not recorded which). Every receptor here comes from a woman aged 25 to 45 who had recovered from COVID-19. CDR3s include the opening cysteine and the closing phenylalanine or tryptophan. D genes are given only for firm matches. Some rows mark clone size as missing; the rest say once, few, many or name a class of expanded clone.

v_call	cdr3_length	j_call	d_call	clone_size	cdr3_aa	cdr3_nt
TRBV6-5	13	TRBJ2-3	.	.	CAGKASGTDTQYF	TGTGCCGGAAAAGCAAGCGGGACAGATACGCAGTATTTT
TRBV16	16	TRBJ1-5	.	.	CASSQVGRNSNQPQHF	TGTGCCAGCAGCCAAGTGGGGCGGAATAGCAATCAGCCCCAGCATTTT
TRBV2	14	TRBJ2-7	.	.	CASSDKRGSYEQYF	TGTGCCAGCAGTGATAAAAGGGGGTCCTACGAGCAGTACTTC
TRBV7-2	14	TRBJ1-3	.	.	CASSLMSSGNTIYF	TGTGCCAGCAGCCTGATGAGCTCTGGAAACACCATATATTTT
TRBV5-4	15	TRBJ2-1	TRBD2	.	CASSYVGGRVHEQFF	TGTGCCAGCAGTTATGTGGGCGGGAGGGTGCATGAGCAGTTCTTC
TRBV6-5	14	TRBJ1-2	TRBD1	.	CASTGGQGGYGYTF	TGTGCCAGCACCGGAGGACAGGGGGGTTATGGCTACACCTTC
TRBV28	14	TRBJ2-7	TRBD2	few	CASNVAGVSYEQYF	TGTGCCAGCAATGTAGCGGGAGTCTCCTACGAGCAGTACTTC
TRBV6-5	13	TRBJ2-7	.	.	CASSYGQLYEQYF	TGTGCCAGCAGTTATGGACAGCTCTACGAGCAGTACTTC
TRBV4-1	15	TRBJ2-5	.	.	CASSHLGGTGETQYF	TGCGCCAGCAGCCATTTAGGAGGCACGGGGGAGACCCAGTACTTC
TRBV29-1	14	TRBJ1-5	.	once	CSVRGRDISQPQHF	TGCAGCGTGAGGGGAAGGGACATATCCCAGCCCCAGCATTTT
TRBV28	17	TRBJ2-6	TRBD1	.	CASKQGALGSGANVLTF	TGTGCCAGCAAACAGGGGGCTTTGGGCTCTGGGGCCAACGTCCTGACTTTC
TRBV5-1	15	TRBJ1-5	TRBD1	.	CASSLNRGPNQPQHF	TGCGCCAGCAGCTTAAACAGGGGCCCAAATCAGCCCCAGCATTTT
TRBV20-1	11	TRBJ1-4	.	.	CSAGLGEKLFF	TGCAGTGCGGGCCTCGGTGAAAAACTGTTTTTT
TRBV6-5	15	TRBJ2-1	TRBD2	.	CASTYGLAGNNEQFF	TGTGCCAGCACGTATGGACTAGCGGGAAACAATGAGCAGTTCTTC
TRBV10-3	12	TRBJ1-1	.	.	CAISGQNTEAFF	TGTGCCATCAGTGGACAGAACACTGAAGCTTTCTTT
TRBV2	14	TRBJ1-1	TRBD1	.	CASRLGTGNTEAFF	TGTGCCAGCCGTTTAGGGACAGGCAACACTGAAGCTTTCTTT
TRBV14	15	TRBJ1-2	.	.	CASSQVVRNAYGYTF	TGTGCCAGCAGCCAAGTTGTCAGGAACGCGTATGGCTACACCTTC
TRBV5-1	15	TRBJ1-6	TRBD1	.	CASSPGQGGNSPLHF	TGCGCCAGCAGCCCCGGACAGGGCGGTAATTCACCCCTCCACTTT
TRBV6-5	14	TRBJ1-1	TRBD1	many	CASSFDRGNTEAFF	TGTGCCAGCAGTTTTGACAGGGGGAACACTGAAGCTTTCTTT
TRBV29-1	11	TRBJ1-1	.	.	CSVPDAPEAFF	TGCAGCGTCCCCGATGCGCCTGAAGCTTTCTTT
TRBV5-1	17	TRBJ1-2	TRBD1	.	CASSPGPVQGGNYGYTF	TGCGCCAGCAGCCCAGGACCGGTACAGGGGGGGAACTATGGCTACACCTTC
TRBV7-7	14	TRBJ2-2	.	.	CASSAYSNTGELFF	TGTGCTAGCAGCGCCTACAGCAACACCGGGGAGCTGTTTTTT
TRBV3-1/TRBV3-2	18	TRBJ1-1	TRBD1	.	CASSHLVKGQGKDTEAFF	TGTGCCAGCAGCCACCTAGTAAAGGGACAGGGGAAGGACACTGAAGCTTTCTTT
TRBV5-1	16	TRBJ2-1	.	once	CASSLSRSGSYNEQFF	TGCGCCAGCAGCTTGTCCCGCAGTGGCTCCTACAATGAGCAGTTCTTC
TRBV18	15	TRBJ1-6	.	.	CASSPKDGNGSPLHF	TGTGCCAGCTCACCGAAAGACGGGAATGGCTCACCCCTCCACTTT
TRBV2	15	TRBJ1-1	.	.	CASSSIRGSNTEAFF	TGTGCCAGCAGCTCAATCAGGGGTAGCAACACTGAAGCTTTCTTT
TRBV6-1	15	TRBJ1-5	.	.	CASSELSGGNQPQHF	TGTGCCAGCAGTGAACTTTCCGGGGGCAATCAGCCCCAGCATTTT
TRBV9	14	TRBJ1-3	TRBD1	.	CASSGTGGGNTIYF	TGTGCCAGCAGCGGGACAGGAGGTGGAAACACCATATATTTT
TRBV19	16	TRBJ2-1	TRBD1	.	CASTGAGTGNYNEQFF	TGTGCCAGTACGGGGGCCGGGACAGGGAACTACAATGAGCAGTTCTTC
TRBV2	14	TRBJ2-2	.	few	CASSGTSNTGELFF	TGTGCCAGCAGCGGGACATCGAACACCGGGGAGCTGTTTTTT
TRBV5-1	13	TRBJ2-2	.	.	CASKPGSTGELFF	TGCGCCAGCAAACCAGGGTCTACCGGGGAGCTGTTTTTT
TRBV4-2	15	TRBJ2-2	TRBD1	.	CASSPQGVNTGELFF	TGTGCCAGCAGCCCCCAGGGGGTGAACACCGGGGAGCTGTTTTTT
TRBV5-1	15	TRBJ2-7	.	.	CASSRIVRGLDEQYF	TGCGCCAGCAGTCGCATAGTTCGGGGGTTGGACGAGCAGTACTTC
TRBV19	19	TRBJ2-5	.	.	CASSIDGTGPLGRQETQYF	TGTGCCAGTAGTATAGATGGTACAGGCCCGCTGGGGAGGCAAGAGACCCAGTACTTC
TRBV14	18	TRBJ2-3	TRBD2	.	CASSYWGSGRVGTDTQYF	TGTGCCAGCAGCTATTGGGGGAGCGGGAGGGTCGGCACAGATACGCAGTATTTT
TRBV14	16	TRBJ2-1	TRBD2	.	CASSPFRDYSYNEQFF	TGTGCCAGCAGCCCATTCCGGGACTACTCCTACAATGAGCAGTTCTTC
TRBV9	16	TRBJ1-1	.	.	CASSVVGTQGFTEAFF	TGTGCCAGCAGCGTAGTAGGGACTCAGGGATTCACTGAAGCTTTCTTT
TRBV27	12	TRBJ1-2	.	.	CASASGENGYTF	TGTGCCAGTGCTTCAGGGGAAAATGGCTACACCTTC
TRBV6-6	16	TRBJ1-3	.	.	CASSYSSEWSGNTIYF	TGTGCCAGCAGTTACTCGTCGGAGTGGTCTGGAAACACCATATATTTT
TRBV5-1	13	TRBJ1-1	.	.	CASSEQGNTEAFF	TGCGCCAGCAGCGAACAGGGGAACACTGAAGCTTTCTTT
TRBV13	16	TRBJ1-1	.	.	CASSFSGRGNADKAFF	TGTGCCAGCAGCTTCTCCGGACGAGGGAACGCTGACAAAGCTTTCTTT
TRBV10-2	14	TRBJ2-7	TRBD2	.	CASSSRTSGYEQYF	TGCGCCAGCAGCAGCCGGACTAGCGGGTACGAGCAGTACTTC
TRBV9	16	TRBJ2-5	TRBD1	.	CASSVRQGWGQETQYF	TGTGCCAGCAGCGTAAGACAGGGATGGGGCCAAGAGACCCAGTACTTC
TRBV21-1	14	TRBJ1-2	.	once	CASSKLGQDYGYTF	TGTGCCAGCAGCAAACTGGGACAGGACTATGGCTACACCTTC
TRBV7-2	14	TRBJ2-3	.	.	CASRLGLAADTQYF	TGTGCCAGCAGGCTCGGGTTAGCAGCCGATACGCAGTATTTT
TRBV6-2/TRBV6-3	16	TRBJ2-2	TRBD2	.	CASSTPQRGPTGELFF	TGTGCCAGCAGTACCCCCCAGCGGGGGCCAACCGGGGAGCTGTTTTTT
TRBV6-2/TRBV6-3	13	TRBJ1-1	.	.	CASSYYSGASAFF	TGTGCCAGCAGTTACTATTCAGGGGCGTCGGCTTTCTTT
TRBV14	17	TRBJ2-3	.	.	CASSQRPRVAGLDTQYF	TGTGCCAGCAGCCAACGACCTAGGGTGGCGGGATTAGATACGCAGTATTTT
TRBV7-9	15	TRBJ1-2	TRBD1	.	CASSPLTGAVGGYTF	TGTGCCAGCAGCCCTTTGACAGGGGCCGTCGGAGGCTACACCTTC
TRBV18	14	TRBJ1-2	.	.	CASSPEAGTRGYTF	TGTGCCAGCTCACCGGAAGCAGGGACTCGGGGCTACACCTTC
TRBV19	16	TRBJ1-1	TRBD1	many	CASSIEGGLMNTEAFF	TGTGCCAGTAGTATAGAAGGGGGCCTCATGAACACTGAAGCTTTCTTT